The 2 T cell receptor beta chains listed next were all sequenced from one sample in a study of breast tumors, draining lymph nodes, adjacent tissues. In TCRdb, the multiplex PCR reads were re-called with MiXCR into one record per CDR3 protein. The sample comprises about 180,000 distinct CDR3 sequences, 30% to 35% of which are singletons, and around 4.5% rests with the top ten. Axillary draining lymph nodes of breast cancer patients supplied the node samples. Specimen: axillary lymph node tissue. Receptors were obtained from a female donor with breast cancer. Some clones in this sample may be carry-over from other donors' samples.

This clonotype came up many times. The chain recombines TRBV12-3 or TRBV12-4 with TRBJ2-1, with 8 bases aligning to TRBD2. V was pared by 3 bases and J by 4 bases, with 5 bases of the junction left unmatched. The CDR3 sequence is 15 residues long. The CDR3: CASSFQSGGYNEQFF. The CDR3 region has the DNA TGTGCCAGCAGTTTCCAGAGCGGGGGTTACAATGAGCAGTTCTTC.

On this clonotype: At one boundary the junction diverges from the germline segment, which might be a read error. This chain joins TRBV7-8 and TRBJ2-5; D not certain. The germline gives CDR1 SGHVS, CDR2 FQNEAQ. There are 15 residues in the CDR3. CDR3 in DNA: TGTGCCAGCAGCTTGGCGGTCCCCGTAAAGGAGACCCAGGACTTC. The encoded protein is CASSLAVPVKETQDF.